This T cell receptor (beta chain) was captured in a study of T cells in Graves' hyperthyroidism and ophthalmopathy. There were TCR beta CDR3 regions amplified from RNA transcripts. During a first-round RT-PCR of the TCR CDR3, the HTBI primer set was used. TCRdb reprocessed the multiplex PCR reads with MiXCR, giving one entry per CDR3 protein. The sample consists of some 600,000 distinct CDR3 sequences, approximately 15% of them appearing once. This clonotype was detected ten times or more. Diagnoses used clinical symptoms, serum thyroxine and TRAb, thyroid ultrasound and orbital computed tomography. The germline V gene encodes CDR1 GTSNPN and CDR2 SVGIG (reference sequence). Trimming took off 5 bases at V and 5 bases at J, with 9 bases between the two ends. The CDR3 extends over 11 amino acids.

The rearrangement uses TRBV30 and TRBJ2-5; D gene uncertain. This TCR came from a woman in her thirties with Graves' hyperthyroidism that later progressed to Graves' ophthalmopathy. Sequenced sample: blood. The CDR3 nucleotides read TGTGCCTGGGGGGAATCGGAGACCCAGTACTTC. As protein: CAWGESETQYF.